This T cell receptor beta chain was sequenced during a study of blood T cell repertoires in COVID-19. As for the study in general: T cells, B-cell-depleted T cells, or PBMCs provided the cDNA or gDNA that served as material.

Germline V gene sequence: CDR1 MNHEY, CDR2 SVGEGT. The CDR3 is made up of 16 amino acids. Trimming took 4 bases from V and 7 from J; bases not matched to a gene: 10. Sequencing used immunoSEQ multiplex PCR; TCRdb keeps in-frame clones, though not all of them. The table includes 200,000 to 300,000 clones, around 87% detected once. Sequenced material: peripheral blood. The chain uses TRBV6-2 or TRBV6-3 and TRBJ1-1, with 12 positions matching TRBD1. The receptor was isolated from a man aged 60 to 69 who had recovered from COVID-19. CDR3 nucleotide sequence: TGTGCCAGCAGTTGGCAGGATGGGACAGGGGGCCGTGAAGCTTTCTTT. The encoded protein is CASSWQDGTGGREAFF.